This TCR beta chain was captured by sequencing in a study of regulatory T cells in long-lasting Graves disease. The authors built TCR beta libraries using iRepertoire HTBI primers and Arm-PCR of CDR3 regions. TCRdb re-derived calls from the multiplex PCR reads in MiXCR, one entry per CDR3 protein. The sample holds a few hundred thousand distinct CDR3 sequences; 12% are singletons and the top ten take 15% to 20%. There are 16 residues in the CDR3. The V and J ends lost 0 bases and 3 bases respectively, with 18 bases between them. Germline V gene data show CDR1 as SQVTM and CDR2 as ANQGSEA. Time point specified: newly diagnosed GD, antithyroid drugs for less than 3 months. Isolated PBMC RNA provided the starting material for the TCR library. These data were also reused for a study on T cells in Graves' hyperthyroidism and ophthalmopathy.

The genes are TRBV29-1 and TRBJ2-7; perhaps TRBD2 as D (6 bases). The TCR sequence derives from a young woman with Graves disease. The starting material was peripheral blood mononuclear cells (PBMCs), obtained at new diagnosis, from a patient treated with antithyroid drugs. For the CDR3, the DNA is TGCAGCGTTGAAGATCGAGGTAGCGGAGGGTACTACGAGCAGTACTTC. Its translation is CSVEDRGSGGYYEQYF.